The 31 T cell receptor beta chains below were found in one sample sequenced in a study of CD8 T cells in ankylosing spondylitis. TCRdb ran MiXCR on the 5' RACE reads and lists one entry per CDR3 protein. The sample lists some 92,000 distinct CDR3 sequences, 27% occurring once. Specimen: blood, either unsorted or a sorted T cell fraction (not recorded which). These receptors came from a male donor with ankylosing spondylitis or in good health (not recorded which).

This sequence joins TRBV20-1 and TRBJ2-7, with 10 bases that match TRBD2. The J segment lost 0 bases and the V segment lost 5 bases, leaving 4 bases of the junction unmatched. Germline CDR1 and CDR2: DFQATT and SNEGSKA (reference sequence). This CDR3 is 14 amino acids long. In nucleotides, the CDR3 is TGCAGTGCTCCCCGACTAGCGGGCTCCTACGAGCAGTACTTC. This translates into CSAPRLAGSYEQYF.

This clonotype was seen repeatedly, ten times or more. This sequence joins TRBV5-1 and TRBJ2-1; TRBD1 matches 7 bases. CDR1 is SGHRS, CDR2 YFSETQ, per germline. The CDR3 loop spans 14 amino acids. Trimming at V came to 9 bases and at J to 6 bases, leaving 12 bases not matched to a gene. The CDR3 loop is CATRSTGYANEQFF. The CDR3 region has the DNA TGCGCCACACGTTCGACAGGGTATGCCAATGAGCAGTTCTTC.

The rearrangement uses TRBV7-3 and TRBJ2-3, with a weak D call TRBD2 (7 bases). V gave up 4 bases and J gave up 5 bases, with 10 bases separating them. CDR1 and CDR2 (germline): SGHTA, FQGTGA. The CDR3 is 13 amino acids. CDR3 sequence reads: CASSWRGGDTQYF. The DNA of the CDR3 is TGTGCCAGCAGCTGGAGGGGGGGAGATACGCAGTATTTT.

In its sample, this clonotype was seen once. J is TRBJ1-1 and V is TRBV5-1, with 7 positions matching TRBD1. Trimming at V came to 4 bases and at J to 3 bases, leaving 6 bases not matched to a gene. The CDR3 has 14 residues. CDR1 is SGHRS, CDR2 YFSETQ, per germline. CDR3 in DNA: TGCGCCAGCAGCAACCAGGGGGGCGACACTGAAGCTTTCTTT. It yields the protein CASSNQGGDTEAFF.

This chain links TRBV24-1 with TRBJ2-5; perhaps D is TRBD1 or TRBD2 (6 bases each). The V end lost 10 bases, the J end lost 2 bases, and 16 bases lay between the germline ends. Germline lookup yields CDR1 KGHDR and CDR2 SFDVKD. This CDR3 is 14 amino acids long. The CDR3 DNA sequence: TGTGCCACGGCCGGGGGCGGGTCACAAGAGACCCAGTACTTC. Translation: CATAGGGSQETQYF.

The chain carries TRBV10-1 and TRBJ2-1; no firm D call. Trimming shortened V by 6 bases and J by 0 bases, and 12 bases separated the two germline ends. This CDR3 spans 15 amino acids. The germline V gene has CDR1 WNHNN and CDR2 SYGVQD (reference sequence). The CDR3 region is CASSPLKFSYNEQFF. DNA for the CDR3: TGCGCCAGCAGCCCATTAAAATTCTCCTACAATGAGCAGTTCTTC.

The chain uses TRBV6-2 or TRBV6-3 and TRBJ2-4; either TRBD1 or TRBD2 may supply D (6 bases each). CDR1 and CDR2 from the germline V gene are MNHEY and SVGEGT. V lost 7 bases and J lost 9, with 19 bases in between. The CDR3 covers 14 residues. Here the CDR3 reads CASNLRRGHSIQYF. Written as DNA, the CDR3 is TGTGCCAGCAACTTAAGACGGGGGCACTCCATTCAGTACTTC.

Concerning this clonotype itself: The germline gene is not matched at one end of the junction; a read error may be the cause. V is TRBV3-1 and J is TRBJ1-4; D is uncertain. CDR1 and CDR2 (germline): LGHDT, YNNKEL (reference sequence). The CDR3 contains 17 residues. The CDR3 loop is CASTQEGMGIGGEKLFF. The CDR3 coding sequence is TGTGCCAGCACCCAAGAAGGGATGGGAATCGGTGGTGAAAAACTGTTTTTT. The variable domain in full, completed from reference TRBV3-1 and TRBJ1-4, reads DTAVSQTPKYLVTQMGNDKSIKCEQNLGHDTMYWYKQDSKKFLKIMFSYNNKELIINETVPNRFSPKSPDKAHLNLHINSLELGDSAVYFCASTQEGMGIGGEKLFFGSGTQLSVL.

This rearrangement joins TRBV5-1 to TRBJ2-1; D is tentatively TRBD1 or TRBD2 (5 bases each). CDR1 and CDR2 from the germline V gene are SGHRS and YFSETQ. The CDR3 runs 16 residues. V lost 7 bases to trimming and J lost 7 bases, with 24 bases between them. The CDR3 DNA reads TGCGCCAGCTGGGGGTCCTACGGCGGACAAGTGAATGAGCAGTTCTTC. It translates to CASWGSYGGQVNEQFF.

V gene TRBV20-1 combines with J gene TRBJ2-5; the D gene is possibly TRBD2 (7 bases). V was cut by 6 bases and J by 5 bases, with 22 bases left in between. The CDR3 contains 15 residues. Germline V lookup: CDR1 DFQATT, CDR2 SNEGSKA (reference sequence). CDR3 sequence reads: CSALLYGGPGETQYF. CDR3 DNA: TGCAGTGCCCTACTCTACGGGGGGCCAGGGGAGACCCAGTACTTC.

This chain joins TRBV6-1 and TRBJ1-1; D is unclear. V was clipped by 5 bases and J by 0 bases, with 10 bases between them. The germline V gene encodes CDR1 MNHNS and CDR2 SASEGT. The CDR3 spans 14 residues. CDR3 coding DNA: TGTGCCAGCAGTCTCAGATCCATGAACACTGAAGCTTTCTTT. This encodes CASSLRSMNTEAFF.

V and J are TRBV20-1 and TRBJ1-1; D not resolved. Between the trimmed V and J ends, which lost 6 bases and 4 bases, there was a span of 12 bases. Germline CDR1 is DFQATT and CDR2 is SNEGSKA (reference sequence). The CDR3 sequence is 12 residues long. The CDR3 spells CSAKVDSTEAFF. For the CDR3, the DNA is TGCAGTGCCAAGGTGGATAGCACTGAAGCTTTCTTT.

This clonotype was seen ten or more times. V gene TRBV20-1 combines with J gene TRBJ2-3; 8 nucleotides agree with TRBD2. In germline, CDR1 is DFQATT, CDR2 SNEGSKA (reference sequence). This CDR3 comprises 13 residues. Unmatched junction bases numbered 2, after V lost 1 base and J lost 5 bases. CDR3 loop: CSARALAGDTQYF. Written as DNA, the CDR3 is TGCAGTGCTAGAGCGCTAGCGGGAGATACGCAGTATTTT.

Many counts were recorded for this clonotype. V is TRBV29-1 and J is TRBJ1-1; D gene unclear. With 3 bases removed from V and 7 bases from J, the gap between germline ends came to 9 bases. Germline CDR1 SQVTM, CDR2 ANQGSEA. CDR3 length equals 11 residues. As DNA, the CDR3 is TGCAGCGTTGAGCGACTAAGTGAAGCTTTCTTT. This encodes CSVERLSEAFF.

Only a few counts were recorded for this clonotype. The chain has TRBV7-3 and TRBJ2-1, with 12 bases that match TRBD2. The CDR3 loop spans 15 amino acids. Germline CDR1 is SGHTA and CDR2 is FQGTGA. V was clipped by 2 bases and J by 4 bases; unmatched bases: 0. The CDR3 DNA reads TGTGCCAGCAGCTTAGGGACTAGCGGGTACAATGAGCAGTTCTTC. Its translation: CASSLGTSGYNEQFF.

This clonotype was seen a handful of times. The chain employs TRBV5-5 and TRBJ2-1; 9 bases agree with TRBD2. This CDR3 region has 17 residues. Trimming removed 2 bases from V and 5 bases from J; junction bases left unmatched: 11. CDR1 and CDR2 from the germline V gene are SGHKS and YYEKEE (reference sequence). The CDR3 DNA is TGTGCCAGCAGCTTTTACCCCGTGATAGCGGGAGACAATGAGCAGTTCTTC. The encoded protein is CASSFYPVIAGDNEQFF.

This chain joins TRBV5-1 and TRBJ2-3, with TRBD2 identical over 7 bases. The CDR3 extends over 14 amino acids. J lost 6 bases, V lost 3 bases, and 7 bases had no gene match. In germline, CDR1 is SGHRS, CDR2 YFSETQ. The CDR3 DNA reads as TGCGCCAGCAGCTCAAGCGGGATAGAGGATACGCAGTATTTT. This gives the protein CASSSSGIEDTQYF.

Worth noting for this clonotype: A read error may produce the germline difference seen at one junction end. The rearrangement links TRBV12-3 or TRBV12-4 to TRBJ2-4, with 8 bases aligning to TRBD1. CDR3 length: 17 amino acids. The DNA of the CDR3 is TGTGCCAGCAGTACCGGACAGGGTTTTATCGCCAAAAACAGTCAGTACTTC. This encodes CASSTGQGFIAKNSQYF.

This chain connects TRBV9 to TRBJ2-1, with TRBD2 matching 14 bases. J lost 6 bases, V lost 4 bases, and 3 bases had no gene match. CDR1 and CDR2 from the germline V gene are SGDLS and YYNGEE. The CDR3 runs to 15 residues. The CDR3 region is CASSSGTSGGNEQFF. The CDR3 bases are TGTGCCAGCAGCTCAGGGACTAGCGGGGGCAATGAGCAGTTCTTC.

The genes are TRBV20-1 and TRBJ1-5; D not resolved. Germline CDR1 and CDR2: DFQATT and SNEGSKA (reference sequence). Between the trimmed V and J ends, which lost 4 bases and 0 bases, there was a span of 10 bases. This CDR3 is 14 amino acids long. This CDR3 is CSATGFSSNQPQHF. DNA for the CDR3: TGCAGTGCTACGGGATTTAGTAGCAATCAGCCCCAGCATTTT.

In its sample, this clonotype was seen a few times. The chain couples TRBV7-9 to TRBJ1-1, with 9 bases matching TRBD1. Germline lookup yields CDR1 SEHNR and CDR2 FQNEAQ (reference sequence). J was trimmed by 11 bases and V by 1 base; bases with no gene match: 11. The CDR3 is made up of 15 amino acids. The CDR3 loop reads CASSLVGQGEGSAFF. The CDR3 nucleotides read TGTGCCAGCAGCTTAGTGGGACAGGGAGAGGGTTCGGCTTTCTTT.

This clonotype was found many times. The CDR3 nucleotides are TGCGCCAGCAGCCCCGAGACGGGGGTGAGCAATCAGCCCCAGCATTTT. Translating gives CASSPETGVSNQPQHF. The chain combines TRBV5-1 with TRBJ1-5, with D possibly being TRBD1 (5 bases). Germline-derived CDR1 and CDR2 are SGHRS and YFSETQ. Deletions cut 4 bases from V and 1 base from J, with 15 bases between. The CDR3 has 16 residues.

CDR3 in amino acids: CASSLWRSGGSDTQYF. The CDR3 DNA reads TGTGCCAGCAGCTTATGGAGAAGCGGGGGGTCAGATACGCAGTATTTT. The chain combines TRBV7-3 with TRBJ2-3; TRBD2 aligns across 9 bases. CDR3 length: 16 amino acids. Germline V lookup: CDR1 SGHTA, CDR2 FQGTGA. V was clipped by 2 bases and J by 4 bases; unmatched bases: 7.

This clonotype was recorded a few times. This chain links TRBV5-1 with TRBJ2-3; 11 bases are shared with TRBD2. After removal of 4 bases from V and 2 bases from J, the junction contained 6 bases not matched to a gene. This CDR3 contains 16 residues. Germline V CDR1 and CDR2: SGHRS, YFSETQ. The CDR3 DNA is TGCGCCAGCAGCCCGCTGACTAGCGGGGACACAGATACGCAGTATTTT. This encodes CASSPLTSGDTDTQYF.

This rearrangement joins TRBV10-3 to TRBJ1-6, with TRBD1 identical over 8 bases. The germline V gene has CDR1 ENHRY and CDR2 SYGVKD. V lost 6 bases and J lost 8; bases outside the gene matches: 3. CDR3 length: 13 amino acids. CDR3 in amino acids: CAIRDRVDSPLHF. The CDR3 bases are TGTGCCATCAGGGACAGGGTTGATTCACCCCTCCACTTT.

V is TRBV5-5 and J is TRBJ1-2, with 9 positions matching TRBD1. CDR1 SGHKS and CDR2 YYEKEE come from the germline V gene (reference sequence). V lost 4 bases, J lost 4 bases, and 11 bases stayed unmatched. This CDR3 is built from 16 residues. DNA of the CDR3: TGTGCCAGCAGCGCGGTCTCCGGGACAGGGCTCTATGGCTACACCTTC. Its translation is CASSAVSGTGLYGYTF.

The V gene is TRBV18, the J gene TRBJ2-2; a possible D gene is TRBD1 (6 bases). The CDR3 runs to 15 residues. The V gene's germline CDR1 is KGHSH and CDR2 LQKENI. Trimming took off 1 base at V and 4 bases at J, with 10 bases between the two ends. The CDR3 DNA follows: TGTGCCAGCTCACCACAGAGGGGGATCACCGGGGAGCTGTTTTTT. It specifies CASSPQRGITGELFF.

This clonotype was detected a few times. This chain links TRBV24-1 with TRBJ1-2; D remains ambiguous. The length of the CDR3 is 15 residues. CDR1 and CDR2 from the germline V gene are KGHDR and SFDVKD. The ends were cut back, 4 bases at V and 7 bases at J, with 18 bases in the middle. In nucleotides, the CDR3 is TGTGCCACCAGTGACTCTGGGGAGGGTAACGGTGGCTACACCTTC. Translation: CATSDSGEGNGGYTF.

This clonotype was seen repeatedly, ten times or more. V is TRBV27 and J is TRBJ2-1, with 7 nucleotides matching TRBD1. V shed 6 bases, J shed 4 bases, and the junction held 9 bases outside the gene matches. The CDR3 is made up of 15 amino acids. Germline assignment: CDR1 MNHEY and CDR2 SMNVEV (reference sequence). Here the CDR3 reads CASRPDRVWYNEQFF. CDR3 in DNA: TGTGCCAGCAGACCAGACAGGGTATGGTACAATGAGCAGTTCTTC.

This clonotype was recorded a few times. The V call is TRBV20-1, the J call TRBJ2-1; D gene uncertain. Germline V CDR1 and CDR2: DFQATT, SNEGSKA (reference sequence). V was pared by 0 bases and J by 10 bases, with 13 bases between. The CDR3 loop spans 13 amino acids. In DNA form, the CDR3 reads TGCAGTGCTAGAGACTCACGGGCAGACGAGCAGTTCTTC. Residues: CSARDSRADEQFF.

The J gene is TRBJ1-1, the V gene TRBV5-1, with 7 bases that match TRBD1. V lost 5 bases and J lost 1; bases outside the gene matches: 14. Germline assignment: CDR1 SGHRS and CDR2 YFSETQ. The CDR3 consists of 17 residues. CDR3 residues: CASRPQGGSGKNTEAFF. CDR3 DNA sequence: TGCGCCAGCAGGCCCCAAGGGGGCTCGGGAAAGAACACTGAAGCTTTCTTT.